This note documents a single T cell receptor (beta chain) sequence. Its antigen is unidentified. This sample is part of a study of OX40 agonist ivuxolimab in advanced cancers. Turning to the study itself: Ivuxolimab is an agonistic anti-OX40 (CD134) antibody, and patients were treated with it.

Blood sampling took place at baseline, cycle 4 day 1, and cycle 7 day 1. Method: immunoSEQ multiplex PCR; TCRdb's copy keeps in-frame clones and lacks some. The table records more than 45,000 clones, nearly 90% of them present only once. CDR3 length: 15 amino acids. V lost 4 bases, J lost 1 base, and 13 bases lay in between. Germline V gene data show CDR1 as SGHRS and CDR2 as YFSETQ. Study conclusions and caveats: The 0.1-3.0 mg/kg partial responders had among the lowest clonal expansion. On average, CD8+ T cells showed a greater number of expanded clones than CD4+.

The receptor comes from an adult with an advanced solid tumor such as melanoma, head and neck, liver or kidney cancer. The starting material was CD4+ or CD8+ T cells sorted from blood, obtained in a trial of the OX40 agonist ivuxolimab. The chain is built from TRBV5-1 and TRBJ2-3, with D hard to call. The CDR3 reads CASSQRPAGTDTQYF. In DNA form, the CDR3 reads TGCGCCAGCAGCCAACGACCGGCCGGCACAGATACGCAGTATTTT. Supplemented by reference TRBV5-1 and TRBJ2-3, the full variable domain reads KAGVTQTPRYLIKTRGQQVTLSCSPISGHRSVSWYQQTPGQGLQFLFEYFSETQRNKGNFPGRFSGRQFSNSRSEMNVSTLELGDSALYLCASSQRPAGTDTQYFGPGTRLTVL.